A selection of T cell receptor beta chains follows, all from one sample in a study of regulatory T cells in long-lasting Graves disease. TCRdb analysed the multiplex PCR reads with MiXCR anew, one entry per CDR3 protein. The sample lists around 250,000 distinct CDR3 sequences; approximately 16% were seen once. The input for sequencing was peripheral blood mononuclear cells (PBMCs), taken at new diagnosis, from a patient treated with antithyroid drugs. These receptors came from a female donor with Graves disease. Both conserved end residues are part of each CDR3. D genes are given only for firm matches. The size entry is marked missing in some rows and otherwise reads once, few, many or a size class.

J,size,V,D,DNA,CDR3
TRBJ1-4,many,TRBV7-2,.,TGTGCCAGCAGCCCGGACAGTGATAATGAAAAACTGTTTTTT,CASSPDSDNEKLFF
TRBJ2-2,.,TRBV10-2,.,TGCGCCAGCACTATTACAGGGACCGGGGAGCTGTTTTTT,CASTITGTGELFF
TRBJ2-5,.,TRBV19,TRBD1,TGTGCCAGTAGTGTCCAGGGGGCATCGGAGACCCAGTACTTC,CASSVQGASETQYF
TRBJ2-7,many,TRBV12-3/TRBV12-4,TRBD2,TGTGCCAGCAGTAACCCGGGACTAGACTACGAGCAGTACTTC,CASSNPGLDYEQYF
TRBJ2-5,.,TRBV29-1,TRBD1,TGCAGCGTTCGACAGGGGGGAGAGACCCAGTACTTC,CSVRQGGETQYF
TRBJ1-4,many,TRBV11-2,.,TGTGCCAGCAGCTTACGTGTTGAAAAACTGTTTTTT,CASSLRVEKLFF
TRBJ2-5,many,TRBV10-3,TRBD1,TGTGCCATCAGTGAGTCTGGGACAGGGAATAAAGAGACCCAGTACTTC,CAISESGTGNKETQYF
TRBJ2-3,many,TRBV7-9,.,TGTGCCAGCAGCTTAGTTCGGGGGAGCGCAGATACGCAGTATTTT,CASSLVRGSADTQYF
TRBJ2-5,few,TRBV30,TRBD2,TGTGCCTGGAGTGAGTGGACTAGCTTTGAGACCCAGTACTTC,CAWSEWTSFETQYF
TRBJ2-7,.,TRBV7-2,TRBD2,TGTGCCAGCAGCTCGGGGGTTTGGGGAGCGGGAGTAAATGAGCAGTACTTC,CASSSGVWGAGVNEQYF
TRBJ2-7,.,TRBV20-1,TRBD2,TGCAGTGCTAGAGGGGGACTAGCGGGAGGGGGCTACGAGCAGTACTTC,CSARGGLAGGGYEQYF
TRBJ2-7,many,TRBV19,TRBD2,TGTGCCACGCGTAGTAGCGGGAGGAGGAACGAGCAGTACTTC,CATRSSGRRNEQYF
TRBJ2-7,few,TRBV5-4,TRBD2,TGTGCCAGCAGCCAGACTAGCGGGAGGCACAGGATCTACGAGCAGTACTTC,CASSQTSGRHRIYEQYF
TRBJ2-5,many,TRBV6-6,TRBD2,TGTGCCAGCAGTTACTCGATCACTAGCGGGACAGAGACCCAGTACTTC,CASSYSITSGTETQYF
TRBJ2-1,many,TRBV20-1,TRBD2,TGCAGTGCTAGGGCTGGGACTAGCGGTTACAATGAGCAGTTCTTC,CSARAGTSGYNEQFF
TRBJ2-7,many,TRBV20-1,TRBD2,TGCAGTGCTACCACGGGACTAGCGGGAGGGCCCCACGAGCAGTACTTC,CSATTGLAGGPHEQYF
TRBJ2-7,.,TRBV5-1,.,TGCGCCAGCAGCCCGGGAAACAGGGCCGACGAGCAGTACTTC,CASSPGNRADEQYF
TRBJ1-2,.,TRBV27,TRBD1,TGTGCCAGCAGTTTTACCTCGCACAGGGGTGGCGGTGGCTACACCTTC,CASSFTSHRGGGGYTF
TRBJ2-3,.,TRBV6-1,TRBD2,TGTGCCAGCAGAGGGAGCAAGGGGGGACTAGCGGGAGTCGCCAATACGCAGTATTTT,CASRGSKGGLAGVANTQYF
TRBJ1-2,many,TRBV28,.,TGTGCCAGCCAAGAACCTTCGGGGGGAGGGAACTATGGCTACACCTTC,CASQEPSGGGNYGYTF
TRBJ2-2,many,TRBV11-2,TRBD1,TGTGCCAGCAGCACCGGGACAGGGGGATCCGGGGAGCTGTTTTTT,CASSTGTGGSGELFF
TRBJ2-4,.,TRBV29-1,.,TGCAGCGTTGAATCAACCAAAAACATTCAGTACTTC,CSVESTKNIQYF
TRBJ1-4,few,TRBV7-2,.,TGTGCCAGCAGCTTAATATGGGGAACTAATGAAAAACTGTTTTTT,CASSLIWGTNEKLFF